This passage covers 3 T cell receptor beta chains from one sample sequenced in a study of beta chain features in type 1 diabetes. These TCRs are of unknown antigen specificity. Every isolated RNA sample was fully reverse transcribed, so sequencing captured expressed TCRB transcripts. The assay was immunoSEQ multiplex PCR, and TCRdb's table has in-frame clones only and misses some. The repertoire includes a few hundred thousand clones, over 11% of them detected once, and 0.019% sits in the top ten. Overall study results and limits: TCRB CDR3s from Type 1 diabetes patients were moderately but significantly shorter in all four CD4+ subsets.

Sequencing was done on a sample of naive CD4+ T cells from blood. All receptors derive from a man younger than 45 with type 1 diabetes.

As DNA, the CDR3 is TGCGCCAGCAGCTTGGCACAGGAGCAAGATACGCAGTATTTT. Residues: CASSLAQEQDTQYF. V gene TRBV5-1 combines with J gene TRBJ2-3, with D tentatively TRBD1 (5 bases). The V end lost 0 bases, the J end lost 5 bases, and 10 bases lay between the germline ends. Germline V gives CDR1 SGHRS, CDR2 YFSETQ. The CDR3 totals 14 residues.

The J gene is TRBJ2-7, the V gene TRBV23-1; 7 bases line up with TRBD1. TRBV23-1 is marked as an open reading frame, function uncertain. The CDR3 loop spans 13 amino acids. Written as DNA, the CDR3 is TGCGCGAGGATCGGACAGGTTTTATATGAGCAGTACTTC. This gives the protein CARIGQVLYEQYF.

In this sample, this clone turned up a few times. The rearrangement uses TRBV6-5 and TRBJ1-2; D remains unclear. This CDR3 is 13 amino acids long. Germline assignment: CDR1 MNHEY and CDR2 SVGAGI. Trimming took off 5 bases at V and 8 bases at J, with 15 bases between the two ends. CDR3 bases: TGTGCCAGCAGTAGAGCGGGTTCGGAGGGCTACACCTTC. Residues: CASSRAGSEGYTF.